This TCR beta chain was captured by sequencing in a study of cytomegalovirus exposure and HLA in healthy donors. General study results and limits: Diagnosis of cytomegalovirus status made by the classifier reportedly showed high specificity and sensitivity.

On this clone: The target antigen is unknown.

In the PCR, 60 Vbeta and 13 Jbeta primers were used. Generated by immunoSEQ multiplex PCR, the TCRdb table keeps only in-frame clones and is missing some. The sample lists 130,000 to 150,000 clones, roughly 66% occurring once. Germline V CDR1 and CDR2: MDHEN, SYDVKM. This CDR3 has 15 residues. J gave up 1 base and V 6 bases, and 6 bases lay outside the gene matches. The donors comprised healthy bone marrow donors. Whereas donors were nominally healthy upon sampling, unrecorded immune exposures were probable. Sequencing was done on a sample of PBMCs. The chain recombines TRBV28 with TRBJ1-5; 7 bases line up with TRBD1. This receptor was identified in a woman aged 18-29 years in good health and CMV-seronegative. The CDR3 bases are TGTGCCAGCAGACTTCAGGGGGTGAGCAATCAGCCCCAGCATTTT. Translated: CASRLQGVSNQPQHF.